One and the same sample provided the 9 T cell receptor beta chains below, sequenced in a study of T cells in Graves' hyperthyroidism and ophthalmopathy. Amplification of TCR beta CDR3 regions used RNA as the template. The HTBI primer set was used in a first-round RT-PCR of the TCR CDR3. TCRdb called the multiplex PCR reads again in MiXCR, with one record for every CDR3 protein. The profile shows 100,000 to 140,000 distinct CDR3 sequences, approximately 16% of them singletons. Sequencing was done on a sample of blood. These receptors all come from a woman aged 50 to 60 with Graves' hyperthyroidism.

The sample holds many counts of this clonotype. CDR3 sequence (DNA): TGTGCCAGCAGTGATTATCAGGGCGCTGAAGCTTTCTTT. Translating gives CASSDYQGAEAFF. V and J are TRBV6-1 and TRBJ1-1; TRBD1 is a possible D gene (5 bases). Looked up from germline, CDR1 is MNHNS and CDR2 is SASEGT. The V and J ends lost 3 bases and 6 bases respectively, with 11 bases between them. This CDR3 is 13 amino acids long.

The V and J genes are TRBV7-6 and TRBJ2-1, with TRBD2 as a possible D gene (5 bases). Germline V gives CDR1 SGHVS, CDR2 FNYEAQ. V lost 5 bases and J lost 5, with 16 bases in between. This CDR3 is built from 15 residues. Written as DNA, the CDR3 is TGTGCCAGCAGCCCCCTCGGGGAGTATGACAATGAGCAGTTCTTC. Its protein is CASSPLGEYDNEQFF.

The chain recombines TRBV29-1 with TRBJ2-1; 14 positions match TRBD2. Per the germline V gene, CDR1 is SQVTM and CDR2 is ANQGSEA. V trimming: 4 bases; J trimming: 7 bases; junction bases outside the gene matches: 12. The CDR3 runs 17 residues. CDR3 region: CSVAPGTGTSGGNEQFF. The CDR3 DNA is TGCAGCGTTGCCCCCGGGACCGGGACTAGCGGGGGAAATGAGCAGTTCTTC.

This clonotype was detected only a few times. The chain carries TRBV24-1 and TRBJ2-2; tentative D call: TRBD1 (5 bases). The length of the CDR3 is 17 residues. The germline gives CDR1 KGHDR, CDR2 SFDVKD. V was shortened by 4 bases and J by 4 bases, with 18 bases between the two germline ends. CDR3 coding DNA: TGTGCCACCAGTGAAGCTAGGGGCACCATCGGCACCGGGGAGCTGTTTTTT. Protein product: CATSEARGTIGTGELFF.

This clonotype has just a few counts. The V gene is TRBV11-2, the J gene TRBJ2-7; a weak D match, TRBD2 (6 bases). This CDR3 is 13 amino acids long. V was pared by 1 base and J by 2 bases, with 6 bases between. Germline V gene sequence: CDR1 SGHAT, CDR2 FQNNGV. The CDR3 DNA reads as TGTGCCAGCAGCTTAGGACTAGCCTACGAGCAGTACTTC. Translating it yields CASSLGLAYEQYF. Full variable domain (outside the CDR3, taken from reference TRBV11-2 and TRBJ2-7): EAGVAQSPRYKIIEKRQSVAFWCNPISGHATLYWYQQILGQGPKLLIQFQNNGVVDDSQLPKDRFSAERLKGVDSTLKIQPAKLEDSAVYLCASSLGLAYEQYFGPGTRLTVT.

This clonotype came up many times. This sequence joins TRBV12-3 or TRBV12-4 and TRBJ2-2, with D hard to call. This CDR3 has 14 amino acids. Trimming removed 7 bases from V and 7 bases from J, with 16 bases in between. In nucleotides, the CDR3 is TGTGCCAGCATTATAGACAAGGCGTACGGGGAGCTGTTTTTT. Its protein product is CASIIDKAYGELFF.

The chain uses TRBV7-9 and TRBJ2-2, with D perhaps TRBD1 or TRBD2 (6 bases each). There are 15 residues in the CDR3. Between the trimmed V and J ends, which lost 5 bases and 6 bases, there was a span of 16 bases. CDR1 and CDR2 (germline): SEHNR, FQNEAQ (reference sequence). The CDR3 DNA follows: TGTGCCAGCAGCCCCGGAGGGGGAGCATCCGGGGAGCTGTTTTTT. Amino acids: CASSPGGGASGELFF. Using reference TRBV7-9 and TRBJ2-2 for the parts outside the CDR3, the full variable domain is DTGVSQNPRHKITKRGQNVTFRCDPISEHNRLYWYRQTLGQGPEFLTYFQNEAQLEKSRLLSDRFSAERPKGSFSTLEIQRTEQGDSAMYLCASSPGGGASGELFFGEGSRLTVL.

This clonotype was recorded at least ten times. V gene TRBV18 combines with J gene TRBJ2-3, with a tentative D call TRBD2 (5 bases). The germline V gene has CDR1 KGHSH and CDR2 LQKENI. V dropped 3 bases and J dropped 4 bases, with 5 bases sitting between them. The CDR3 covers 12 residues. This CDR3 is CASSPGADTQYF. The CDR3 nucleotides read TGTGCCAGCTCACCCGGGGCAGATACGCAGTATTTT.

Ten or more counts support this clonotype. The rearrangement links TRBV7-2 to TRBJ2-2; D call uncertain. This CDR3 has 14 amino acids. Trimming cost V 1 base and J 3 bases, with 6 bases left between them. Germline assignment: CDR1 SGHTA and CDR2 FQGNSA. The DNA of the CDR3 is TGTGCCAGCAGCTTAGTTAGCTACACCGGGGAGCTGTTTTTT. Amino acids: CASSLVSYTGELFF.